Listed here is a single T cell receptor (beta chain). This sample is drawn from a study of glioma-infiltrating T cells after dendritic cell vaccination. The primer mix had 60 V beta and 13 J beta primers. Repertoires were generated with immunoSEQ multiplex PCR, while TCRdb's copy carries only in-frame clones and drops some. Of fewer than 85,000 clones listed, approximately 80% are singletons. Germline lookup yields CDR1 SEHNR and CDR2 FQNEAQ (reference sequence). The V segment lost 4 bases and the J segment 4 bases; nucleotides outside the gene matches: 16. The CDR3 covers 18 residues. This TCR derives from a human donor with glioblastoma. The chain recombines TRBV7-9 with TRBJ1-2; the match to TRBD1 covers 9 bases. Sequences were derived from blood, sampled before dendritic cell vaccination. The DNA of the CDR3 is TGTGCCAGCAGCTCGTCCGGGACAGGGAGCCTCTTGTCCTATGGCTACACCTTC. Translating gives CASSSSGTGSLLSYGYTF.